This T cell receptor (beta chain) was sequenced in a study of T cells in Graves' hyperthyroidism and ophthalmopathy. Study-level points and caveats: Among thyroid clonotypes expanded above 0.001, most also appeared in blood. Through a model of 13 V-J features, ophthalmopathy was separated from stable hyperthyroidism.

Regions amplified from RNA transcripts were the TCR beta CDR3 regions. Initially, a first-round RT-PCR of the TCR CDR3 employed the HTBI primer set. MiXCR, run by TCRdb on the multiplex PCR reads, gives a single entry per CDR3 protein. Counted here are about 840,000 distinct CDR3 sequences, over 35% occurring once; the ten biggest clones make up roughly 8.3%. This clonotype has a single count. No antigen is known for it. With 8 bases removed from V and 4 bases from J, the gap between germline ends came to 8 bases. Germline V gene lookup returns CDR1 MNHNY and CDR2 SVGAGI (reference sequence). The CDR3 totals 12 residues. A patient was excluded if there was uncontrolled infection, other autoimmune disease, pregnancy or lactation.

The clonotype originates from a man between 18 and 29 years old with Graves' hyperthyroidism. The chain employs TRBV6-6 and TRBJ2-2; D remains ambiguous. The specimen sequenced was blood. For the CDR3, the DNA is TGTGCCAGCTTACAGCTCACCGGGGAGCTGTTTTTT. This gives the protein CASLQLTGELFF.